The clone carrying this T cell receptor (beta chain) showed up many times. What it recognizes is unknown. V was cut by 3 bases and J by 12 bases, with 9 bases left in between. CDR1 and CDR2 (germline): LGHDT, YNNKEL (reference sequence). The CDR3 is 11 residues long. There were TCR beta CDR3 regions amplified from RNA transcripts. TCR CDR3 regions were first amplified by RT-PCR with HTBI primers. A single record per CDR3 protein comes from TCRdb applying MiXCR to the multiplex PCR reads. Among about 640,000 distinct CDR3 sequences, under 25% were seen once, and the ten largest hold under 35%. The data were taken from a study of T cells in Graves' hyperthyroidism and ophthalmopathy. PBMCs were sourced from more than 7.5 ml fresh peripheral blood. Findings of the study overall: In the blood, most expanded thyroid clonotypes above 0.001 appeared as well.

The chain has TRBV3-1 and TRBJ2-1, with a weak D call TRBD2 (6 bases). The source of this sequence is a young man with Graves' ophthalmopathy. The sample comprised blood. This chain's CDR3 is CASSQGLGQFF. The CDR3 coding sequence is TGTGCCAGCAGCCAGGGACTTGGGCAGTTCTTC.